The rows below give T cell receptor beta chains drawn from one sample of a study of T cells in Graves' hyperthyroidism and ophthalmopathy. A single record per CDR3 protein comes from TCRdb applying MiXCR to the multiplex PCR reads. The data show a few hundred thousand distinct CDR3 sequences, approximately 15% seen once. The sequenced sample was blood. Every receptor here comes from a woman in her twenties or thirties with Graves' hyperthyroidism. CDR3s include the opening cysteine and the closing phenylalanine or tryptophan. D genes are given only for firm matches. Not every row has a clone size; where given, it reads once, few, many or a size class.

clone_size	v_call	j_call	d_call	cdr3_nt	cdr3_aa
few	TRBV7-9	TRBJ1-1	TRBD1	TGTGCCAGCAGCTCTGGACAGGGGATGAACACTGAAGCTTTCTTT	CASSSGQGMNTEAFF
-	TRBV5-4	TRBJ2-3	TRBD1	TGTGCCAGCAGCTTGGGGGTAGACAGGGCAGATACGCAGTATTTT	CASSLGVDRADTQYF
few	TRBV20-1	TRBJ2-4	-	TGCAGTGCGTCGAGACCCCAGGAGGTGAACATTCAGTACTTC	CSASRPQEVNIQYF
many	TRBV3-1	TRBJ2-3	-	TGTGCCAGCGGTTACACAGATACGCAGTATTTT	CASGYTDTQYF
many	TRBV6-1	TRBJ1-5	-	TGTGCCAGCAGTGAAGCGCGGGGGTCGGGGAATCAGCCCCAGCATTTT	CASSEARGSGNQPQHF
-	TRBV4-1	TRBJ2-1	-	TGCGCCAGCAGCCAAGGAGTTGTGGGCAATACTTACAATGAGCAGTTCTTC	CASSQGVVGNTYNEQFF
-	TRBV5-5	TRBJ2-1	TRBD1	TGTGCCAGCAGCTTGGCCAGATCAGGGGGCGTAATCAATGAGCAGTTCTTC	CASSLARSGGVINEQFF
few	TRBV12-3/TRBV12-4	TRBJ2-1	TRBD1	TGTGCCAGCAGCAGCACCGGGACAGGGTTAGACAATGAGCAGTTCTTC	CASSSTGTGLDNEQFF
many	TRBV6-1	TRBJ1-5	-	TGTGCCGCGGGGGGACGGGACGGCAATCAGCCCCAGCATTTT	CAAGGRDGNQPQHF
many	TRBV20-1	TRBJ2-1	-	TGCAGTGCTAGCCATGGGGGAATCTCCAATGAGCAGTTCTTC	CSASHGGISNEQFF
many	TRBV28	TRBJ2-7	TRBD2	TGTGCCAGCAGCCCTGGACTAGCGGGACCCGAGCAGTACTTC	CASSPGLAGPEQYF
many	TRBV30	TRBJ2-4	TRBD2	TGTGCCTGGAGCGCCCCCCGGGGGGGACGAAACATTCAGTACTTC	CAWSAPRGGRNIQYF
many	TRBV29-1	TRBJ1-2	-	TGCAGCGCCCTCTATCTCGGGGTTTATGGCTACACCTTC	CSALYLGVYGYTF
-	TRBV30	TRBJ2-7	TRBD1	TGTGCCTGGAGTAGACAGGGAGTTCTCTACGAGCAGTACTTC	CAWSRQGVLYEQYF
-	TRBV2	TRBJ1-2	-	TGTGCCAGTTGGGAGGGGCTCGGCTATGGCTACACCTTC	CASWEGLGYGYTF
-	TRBV5-1	TRBJ2-5	-	TGCGCCAGCAGCAATACCCCGGCCGGGTGGGAGACCCAGTACTTC	CASSNTPAGWETQYF
many	TRBV30	TRBJ1-5	-	TGTGCCTGGAGTGGTGGGGGGATTCAGCCCCAGCATTTT	CAWSGGGIQPQHF
many	TRBV3-1	TRBJ1-2	-	TGTGCCAGCAGCCAAGGTCCAGCTAACTATGGCTACACCTTC	CASSQGPANYGYTF
many	TRBV28	TRBJ2-7	-	TGTGCCAGCAGTCAGGATATGGGGACTGACCTGTACGAGCAGTACTTC	CASSQDMGTDLYEQYF
many	TRBV10-2	TRBJ2-7	-	TGCGCCAGCACCCAGGGAGTCTTCTACGAGCAGTACTTC	CASTQGVFYEQYF
-	TRBV7-2	TRBJ2-7	-	TGTGCCAGCAGCTGGCAGGGGTGGTCCTACGAGCAGTACTTC	CASSWQGWSYEQYF
few	TRBV7-9	TRBJ1-5	TRBD1	TGTGCCAGCAGCGCAGGACAGGGGGACGGCAATCAGCCCCAGCATTTT	CASSAGQGDGNQPQHF
-	TRBV19	TRBJ1-4	TRBD1	TGTGCCACAACAGGGGGCAATGAAAAACTGTTTTTT	CATTGGNEKLFF
many	TRBV28	TRBJ1-1	-	TGTGCCAGCAGTCCTCCTGGGGGAGGGAATATGAACACTGAAGCTTTCTTT	CASSPPGGGNMNTEAFF
-	TRBV27	TRBJ2-7	TRBD2	TGTGCCAGCAGTTTAGAAATAGCGGGCCCGTACGAGCAGTACTTC	CASSLEIAGPYEQYF
few	TRBV4-1	TRBJ1-1	TRBD1	TGCGCCAGCAGCCAAGACAGGGGGCTGAAGAACACTGAAGCTTTCTTT	CASSQDRGLKNTEAFF
-	TRBV20-1	TRBJ2-1	TRBD2	TGCAGTGCTAGAACGGTGCTAGCGGGAGTGAGATCTAATGAGCAGTTCTTC	CSARTVLAGVRSNEQFF
-	TRBV3-1	TRBJ2-1	TRBD2	TGTGCCAGCAGCCAAGCTACTAGCGGGGGGTACAATGAGCAGTTCTTC	CASSQATSGGYNEQFF
many	TRBV30	TRBJ2-3	-	TGTGCCCAGGGGGGGAATGGCACAGATACGCAGTATTTT	CAQGGNGTDTQYF
-	TRBV19	TRBJ2-1	TRBD2	TGTGCCAGTAGTAGTACTAGCGGGGTTTCCTACAATGAGCAGTTCTTC	CASSSTSGVSYNEQFF
-	TRBV7-6	TRBJ2-1	-	TGTGCCAGCAGTTCTTACTACTCCGGGCACGCCTACAATGAGCAGTTCTTC	CASSSYYSGHAYNEQFF
few	TRBV27	TRBJ1-2	-	TGTGCCAGCAGACCACAGGGCAACTATGGCTACACCTTC	CASRPQGNYGYTF
many	TRBV4-2	TRBJ2-7	TRBD2	TGTGCCAGCAGTTCACAGCGGGAGTCTCTCTACGAGCAGTACTTC	CASSSQRESLYEQYF
few	TRBV6-2/TRBV6-3	TRBJ1-1	-	TGTGCCAGCAGGGAAGCCGGGACCCTCTACACTGAAGCTTTCTTT	CASREAGTLYTEAFF
many	TRBV5-1	TRBJ2-2	-	TGCGCCAGCAGCTCAGGATATACCGCGAACACCGGGGAGCTGTTTTTT	CASSSGYTANTGELFF
few	TRBV6-1	TRBJ2-7	TRBD2	TGTGCCAGCAGTAGCGGGAGAAGGGGCGAGCAGTACTTC	CASSSGRRGEQYF
many	TRBV5-1	TRBJ2-5	TRBD1	TGCGCCAGCAGCTCCGTCCGGGGACAGTACCAAGAGACCCAGTACTTC	CASSSVRGQYQETQYF
few	TRBV19	TRBJ2-1	-	TGTGCCAGTATGCCTAGCCGGACCTACAATGAGCAGTTCTTC	CASMPSRTYNEQFF
many	TRBV6-5	TRBJ1-5	-	TGTGCCAGCAGTTACGGGCCCCCGCCGCCCCAGCATTTT	CASSYGPPPPQHF
many	TRBV28	TRBJ2-5	TRBD2	TGTGCCAGCAGTTTAGGGATGACTAGCGGGATGGAGACCCAGTACTTC	CASSLGMTSGMETQYF
-	TRBV28	TRBJ1-1	TRBD1	TGTGCCAGCAGGCCATCACGCCGGACAGGCGGAATGAACACTAAAGCTTTCTTT	CASRPSRRTGGMNTKAFF